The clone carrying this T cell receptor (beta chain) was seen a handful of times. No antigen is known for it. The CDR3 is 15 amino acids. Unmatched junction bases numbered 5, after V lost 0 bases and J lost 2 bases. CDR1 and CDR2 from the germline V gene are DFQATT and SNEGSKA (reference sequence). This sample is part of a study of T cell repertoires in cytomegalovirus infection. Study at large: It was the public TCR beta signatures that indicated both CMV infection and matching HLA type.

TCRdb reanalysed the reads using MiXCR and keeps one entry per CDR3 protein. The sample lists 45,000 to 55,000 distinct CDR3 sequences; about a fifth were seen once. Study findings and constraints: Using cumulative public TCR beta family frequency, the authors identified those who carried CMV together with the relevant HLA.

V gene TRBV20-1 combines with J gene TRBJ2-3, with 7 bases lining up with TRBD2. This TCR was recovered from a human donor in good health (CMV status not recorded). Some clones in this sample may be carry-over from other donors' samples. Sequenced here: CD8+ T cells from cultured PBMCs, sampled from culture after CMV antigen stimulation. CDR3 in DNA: TGCAGTGCTAGAGACGGCGGGACTACCACAGATACGCAGTATTTT. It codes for CSARDGGTTTDTQYF.